The subject of this entry is one TCR beta chain. The clone's antigen remains unknown. Qualities for individual bases were not recorded, and no much larger clone is one base off. This entry belongs to a study of blood T cell repertoires in COVID-19 (TCRdb year 2020). About the full investigation: The collaborator samples originated in the United States, Italy and Spain and spanned the acute and convalescent phases of COVID-19. A de-identified subject ID, COVID-19 status, age in years and sex were almost always included in the sample metadata. The material from the prospective study consisted of cDNA or gDNA derived from T cells, B-cell-depleted T cells, or PBMCs. Deeply sampled blood TCRbeta repertoires from subjects exposed to, actively infected with, or recovered from COVID-19 were included in the dataset. A freely available public database, intended as a resource for researchers studying the immune response to SARS-CoV-2, is where the repertoires were released. The samples were drawn from two sources: the first 160 participants of the ongoing ImmuneRACE study, and 1,200 or so subjects contributed by 6 global collaborators. HLA class I and class II types, where available, came from metadata supplied by the sample provider rather than from assay-based typing. Results and caveats for the whole study, not just this receptor: The quantity of clinical and demographic metadata differed by source and by participant and was supplied without curation.

TCRbeta CDR3 regions were amplified from genomic DNA by means of the immunoSEQ Assay, a bias-controlled multiplex PCR. The original methods were these. Within the assay, amplification of reference gene primers was used to estimate how many nucleated cells each sample contained. To quantify the absolute abundance of each unique TCRbeta CDR3 rearrangement, sequence reads were collapsed and filtered. For each sample, productive Simpson clonality was calculated as the square root of Simpson's diversity index across productive rearrangements. This is the immuneACCESS table as TCRdb keeps it, with only in-frame sequences that have V and J called. A part of the clones is gone; compared with another copy, unresolved V genes explain less than half, and the rest is unexplained. That table furnishes V, J and clone size, whereas the DNA furnished D and trimming. This sample has approximately 31,000 clones in its table, and roughly nine tenths of those were observed once. The top ten hold approximately 9.6% of the sample.

Whole blood was collected in K2EDTA tubes by collaborating institutions according to the institutions' own protocols. For TCRbeta analysis, collaborator samples were shipped as frozen whole blood, as isolated PBMCs, or as DNA extracted from either sample type. Based on the germline V gene (reference sequence), the CDR1 and CDR2 sequences are MNHEY and SMNVEV. From the cysteine through the phenylalanine, the CDR3 covers 17 amino acids. The read is trimmed to its CDR3 DNA, 51 bases read in frame from base 1. V ends up 3 bases short and J 1 base short, with an unmatched junction base count of 9. The sequence links TRBV27 to TRBJ2-5, with 9 central nucleotides matching TRBD2. Sequenced sample: peripheral blood. The sequence was obtained from a human donor with active COVID-19. The donor label of this sample is uncertain. The DNA is TGTGCCAGCAGTTTTTGCGGGGGGGCAGGGGCCCAAGAGACCCAGTACTTC. This yields the protein CASSFCGGAGAQETQYF.